Following are 3 T cell receptor beta chains from one sample sequenced in a study of T-cell memory formation after mild COVID-19. Via MiXCR, TCRdb re-called the 5' RACE reads, giving one row per CDR3 protein. The sample carries some 280,000 distinct CDR3 sequences, 16% recorded once. The sequenced material came from PBMCs or a T cell subset sorted from them (not recorded which). These receptors were obtained from a man aged 18 to 29 who had mild COVID-19 (a few samples of this study predate the infection). Cell type and time point are not known.

This chain uses TRBV28 with TRBJ2-1; TRBD1 matches at 9 bases. Looked up from germline, CDR1 is MDHEN and CDR2 is SYDVKM. The CDR3 is 14 amino acids. Trimming cost V 6 bases and J 10 bases; bases outside gene matches: 10. This chain's CDR3 is CASSPGTGFFEQFF. In DNA, the CDR3 is TGTGCCAGCAGCCCCGGGACAGGGTTTTTCGAGCAGTTCTTC.

The genes are TRBV3-1 and TRBJ1-2, with D perhaps TRBD1 (6 bases). CDR1 and CDR2 from the germline V gene are LGHDT and YNNKEL (reference sequence). V gave up 0 bases and J gave up 4 bases, with 9 bases separating them. The CDR3 totals 14 residues. The CDR3, as DNA: TGTGCCAGCAGCCAAGAGGGACACACCTATGGCTACACCTTC. Translated, it gives CASSQEGHTYGYTF.

The rearrangement joins TRBV5-1 to TRBJ1-1; D gene ambiguous. V was shortened by 4 bases and J by 3 bases, with 25 bases between the two germline ends. Per the germline V gene, CDR1 is SGHRS and CDR2 is YFSETQ. The CDR3 runs 18 residues. The CDR3 DNA is TGCGCCAGCAGCCTGACCCCCGTCGGTACTAATAGGTACACTGAAGCTTTCTTT. Translated: CASSLTPVGTNRYTEAFF.